This T cell receptor beta chain was captured by sequencing in a study of cytomegalovirus exposure and HLA in healthy donors. Study findings and constraints: Within the data, a cluster of highly shared sequence variants was likely a sequencing artifact.

With 60 Vbeta and 13 Jbeta primers, the PCR was carried out. Profiled with immunoSEQ multiplex PCR; TCRdb holds only in-frame clones, not every one. The table records approximately 88,000 clones, around 77% of them present only once. The length of the CDR3 is 15 residues. The V end lost 6 bases, the J end lost 5 bases, and 16 bases lay between the germline ends. Germline CDR1 and CDR2: MDHEN and SYDVKM. This clone was observed a few times. The antigen is undetermined. This clonotype was sampled from a man aged 25 to 40 in good health and CMV-seronegative. The chain combines TRBV28 with TRBJ1-4; possible D gene TRBD1, 6 bases. Source material: PBMCs. The CDR3 bases are TGTGCCAGCAGCCAACCTGGGACACGAAATGAAAAACTGTTTTTT. This gives the protein CASSQPGTRNEKLFF.